What follows are 16 T cell receptor beta chains derived from one specimen sequenced in a study of blood T cell repertoires in COVID-19. Repertoires were generated with immunoSEQ multiplex PCR, while TCRdb's copy carries only in-frame clones and drops some. The data contain 95,000 to 110,000 clones, around 90% of them singletons. The specimen was peripheral blood. The origin of the receptors is a woman older than 75 in a cohort sampled during active COVID-19.

The chain uses TRBV10-1 and TRBJ2-1, with D maybe TRBD1 (6 bases). V was trimmed by 0 bases and J by 2 bases, leaving 14 bases between them. The germline V gene has CDR1 WNHNN and CDR2 SYGVQD (reference sequence). The CDR3 extends over 17 amino acids. The CDR3 sequence is CASSESNRARPYNEQFF. The CDR3 DNA reads as TGCGCCAGCAGTGAGTCAAACAGGGCCCGGCCCTACAATGAGCAGTTCTTC.

This clone appeared once. This sample also contains other DNA sequences that code for the same CDR3. CDR3 amino acids: CASSLQGSYGYTF. The CDR3 DNA sequence: TGTGCCAGCAGTCTACAGGGAAGCTATGGCTACACCTTC. This chain uses TRBV28 with TRBJ1-2, with D possibly matching TRBD1 (6 bases). The CDR3 is 13 residues long. V was cut by 5 bases and J by 4 bases, with 11 bases left in between. From germline, CDR1 is MDHEN and CDR2 SYDVKM.

The chain recombines TRBV3-1 (or the pseudogene TRBV3-2) with TRBJ2-1; 7 positions match TRBD2. Germline CDR1 is LGHDT and CDR2 is YNNKEL (reference sequence). This CDR3 comprises 16 residues. The V segment lost 3 bases and the J segment 3 bases; nucleotides outside the gene matches: 8. CDR3 in amino acids: CASSQARAGIYNEQFF. The CDR3 DNA reads TGTGCCAGCAGCCAGGCTCGAGCGGGGATCTACAATGAGCAGTTCTTC.

The rearrangement links TRBV9 to TRBJ2-5, with 10 bases that match TRBD2. Germline CDR1 reads SGDLS; CDR2 reads YYNGEE. The CDR3 length is 16 residues. V shed 0 bases, J shed 1 base, and the junction held 3 bases outside the gene matches. CDR3 amino acids: CASSVELAGRQETQYF. CDR3 in DNA: TGTGCCAGCAGCGTAGAACTAGCGGGACGCCAAGAGACCCAGTACTTC. Drawing the rest from reference TRBV9 and TRBJ2-5, the complete variable domain is DSGVTQTPKHLITATGQRVTLRCSPRSGDLSVYWYQQSLDQGLQFLIQYYNGEERAKGNILERFSAQQFPDLHSELNLSSLELGDSALYFCASSVELAGRQETQYFGPGTRLLVL.

As DNA, the CDR3 is TGTGCCAGCAGGCCAGACCTGGGACTAGCGGGAGGTTACGAGCAGTACTTC. Its translation is CASRPDLGLAGGYEQYF. This chain links TRBV7-9 with TRBJ2-7; 15 nucleotides align to TRBD2. Trimming at V came to 6 bases and at J to 4 bases, leaving 10 bases not matched to a gene. The CDR3 contains 17 residues. CDR1 is SEHNR, CDR2 FQNEAQ, per germline (reference sequence).

This rearrangement joins TRBV5-6 to TRBJ2-7; TRBD2 aligns across 9 bases. This CDR3 has 15 residues. The V gene's germline CDR1 is SGHDT and CDR2 YYEEEE. V dropped 0 bases and J dropped 2; count of bases not matched to a gene: 3. CDR3 sequence reads: CASSLVLAGAYEQYF. The DNA of the CDR3 is TGTGCCAGCAGCTTGGTACTAGCGGGCGCCTACGAGCAGTACTTC.

V gene TRBV5-6 combines with J gene TRBJ2-1, with D possibly matching TRBD1 (6 bases). Germline CDR1 is SGHDT and CDR2 is YYEEEE. Trimming removed 1 base from V and 5 bases from J, with 13 bases in between. The CDR3 has 15 amino acids. As DNA, the CDR3 is TGTGCCAGCAGCTTGAGCGGACAGCCTAACAATGAGCAGTTCTTC. This encodes CASSLSGQPNNEQFF.

CDR3 nucleotide sequence: TGTGCCAGTAGTATAGTTACAGGGGCTAGGGGCACTGAAGCTTTCTTT. Translated: CASSIVTGARGTEAFF. The V call is TRBV19, the J call TRBJ1-1; 7 nucleotides agree with TRBD1. Losses at the gene ends were 1 base for V and 4 bases for J; bases not matched to a gene: 9. CDR3 size: 16 residues. Germline CDR1 LNHDA, CDR2 SQIVND (reference sequence).

This rearrangement joins TRBV7-3 to TRBJ2-2; D remains unclear. This CDR3 comprises 13 residues. Trimming removed 3 bases from V and 6 bases from J, with 8 bases in between. Per the germline V gene, CDR1 is SGHTA and CDR2 is FQGTGA. The CDR3 protein is CASSFTQSGELFF. CDR3 DNA sequence: TGTGCCAGCAGCTTTACGCAGTCCGGGGAGCTGTTTTTT.

This chain links TRBV10-3 with TRBJ1-3, with 7 bases lining up with TRBD1. Germline values: CDR1 ENHRY, CDR2 SYGVKD. The CDR3 extends over 16 amino acids. V was pared by 2 bases and J by 7 bases, with 11 bases of the junction left unmatched. CDR3 loop: CAISEGRQGADNTIYF. CDR3 DNA sequence: TGTGCCATCAGTGAGGGAAGACAGGGAGCAGATAACACCATATATTTT.

The genes are TRBV6-4 and TRBJ2-3; 10 bases map to TRBD2. The CDR3 contains 15 residues. In germline, CDR1 is MRHNA, CDR2 SNTAGT. V shed 5 bases, J shed 4 bases, and the junction held 6 bases outside the gene matches. CDR3 sequence reads: CASSPSGGASDTQYF. CDR3 in DNA: TGTGCCAGCAGTCCAAGCGGGGGGGCCTCAGATACGCAGTATTTT.

V is TRBV3-1 (or the pseudogene TRBV3-2) and J is TRBJ1-4; D is ambiguous. The V gene lost 4 bases and the J gene lost 10 bases, with 13 bases spanning the gap. The CDR3 covers 13 residues. The germline V gene has CDR1 LGHDT and CDR2 YNNKEL (reference sequence). Written as DNA, the CDR3 is TGTGCCAGCAGCCCGAAGGTGGCAGGAAAACTGTTTTTT. Translated, it gives CASSPKVAGKLFF.

Only one count was recorded for this clone. V gene TRBV12-3 or TRBV12-4 combines with J gene TRBJ1-2, with D possibly TRBD1 on 5 matching bases. V was clipped by 3 bases and J by 8 bases, with 10 bases between them. This CDR3 is 12 amino acids long. CDR3 sequence reads: CASSFPSGGYTF. In DNA form, the CDR3 reads TGTGCCAGCAGTTTCCCTTCAGGGGGCTACACCTTC.

V and J are TRBV18 and TRBJ2-1; the match to TRBD1 covers 7 bases. The CDR3 runs 15 residues. The germline V gene has CDR1 KGHSH and CDR2 LQKENI. V trimming: 0 bases; J trimming: 3 bases; junction bases outside the gene matches: 2. The CDR3 region has the DNA TGTGCCAGCTCACCACCTGGACAGGTCTACAATGAGCAGTTCTTC. It specifies CASSPPGQVYNEQFF.

The rearrangement links TRBV6-6 to TRBJ2-5, with TRBD2 matching over 8 bases. Germline V CDR1 and CDR2: MNHNY, SVGAGI (reference sequence). With 7 bases clipped from V and 4 bases from J, the junction kept 11 bases outside the gene matches. This CDR3 region has 15 residues. The CDR3 DNA reads TGTGCCAGCACCTCATCGGGGGGGCGGGCAGAGACCCAGTACTTC. Amino acid sequence: CASTSSGGRAETQYF.

The rearrangement uses TRBV18 and TRBJ2-6, with 8 positions matching TRBD1. The CDR3 covers 17 residues. V was pared by 6 bases and J by 2 bases, with 9 bases of the junction left unmatched. The germline V gene encodes CDR1 KGHSH and CDR2 LQKENI. The CDR3, as DNA: TGTGCCAGCTCCGGACAGGGCAGTAGGGCTGGGGCCAACGTCCTGACTTTC. The encoded protein is CASSGQGSRAGANVLTF.